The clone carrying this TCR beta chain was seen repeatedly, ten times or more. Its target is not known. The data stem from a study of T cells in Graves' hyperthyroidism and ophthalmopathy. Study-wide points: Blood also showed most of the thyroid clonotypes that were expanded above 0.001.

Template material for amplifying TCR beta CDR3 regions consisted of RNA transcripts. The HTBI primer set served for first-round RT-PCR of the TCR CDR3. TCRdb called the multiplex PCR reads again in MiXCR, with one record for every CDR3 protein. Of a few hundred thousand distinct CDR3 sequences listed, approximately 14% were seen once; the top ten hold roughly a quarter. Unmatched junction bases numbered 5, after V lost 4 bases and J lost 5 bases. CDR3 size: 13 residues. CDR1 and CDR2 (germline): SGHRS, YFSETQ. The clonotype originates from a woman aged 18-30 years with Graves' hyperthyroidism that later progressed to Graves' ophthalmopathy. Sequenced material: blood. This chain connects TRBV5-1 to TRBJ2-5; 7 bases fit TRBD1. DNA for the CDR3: TGCGCCAGCAGCCTAGGGACAGCGGAGACCCAGTACTTC. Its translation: CASSLGTAETQYF.